The 26 T cell receptor beta chains in this list originate from one sample, sequenced in a study of T cell repertoires in cytomegalovirus infection. TCRdb processed the reads anew with MiXCR; each CDR3 protein has one entry. The table lists some 700,000 distinct CDR3 sequences, approximately 34% of them singletons. The sample was PBMCs. The receptor set was obtained from a human donor in good health (CMV status not recorded). Some clones in this sample may be carry-over from other donors' samples.

This clonotype was seen ten or more times. V and J are TRBV7-2 and TRBJ2-3; 8 bases match TRBD2. J lost 0 bases, V lost 4 bases, and 12 bases had no gene match. CDR1 is SGHTA and CDR2 is FQGNSA in the germline V gene. The CDR3 consists of 18 residues. The CDR3 DNA follows: TGTGCCAGCAGCTCAGCTCTAGCGGGCTCTACTAGCACAGATACGCAGTATTTT. Residues: CASSSALAGSTSTDTQYF.

This clonotype has just one count. The V and J genes are TRBV30 and TRBJ1-4; D may be TRBD1 (5 bases). Trimming removed 3 bases from V and 7 bases from J, with 18 bases in between. Germline V gives CDR1 GTSNPN, CDR2 SVGIG (reference sequence). There are 15 residues in the CDR3. The CDR3 nucleotides read TGTGCCTGGAGGAGAACAGGCCCATCGGGTGAAAAACTGTTTTTT. It yields the protein CAWRRTGPSGEKLFF.

This clonotype has more than one count but fewer than ten. V gene TRBV7-6 combines with J gene TRBJ2-6, with D unclear. This CDR3 spans 13 amino acids. Per germline, CDR1 SGHVS and CDR2 FNYEAQ. V shed 5 bases and J shed 5 bases, with 7 bases lying between them. The CDR3 nucleotides read TGTGCCAGCAGCCACGACTGGGCCAACGTCCTGACTTTC. Protein sequence: CASSHDWANVLTF.

The chain recombines TRBV7-4 with TRBJ1-2; 7 bases fit TRBD1. With V trimmed by 2 bases and J by 8 bases, 11 bases remained unmatched. This CDR3 spans 15 amino acids. From germline, CDR1 is SGHVT and CDR2 SQSDAQ. The CDR3 DNA sequence: TGTGCCAGCAGCTTACCGGACAGGTCGGTGAAAGGCTACACCTTC. It translates to CASSLPDRSVKGYTF. Full variable domain (remainder filled in from reference TRBV7-4 and TRBJ1-2): GAGVSQSPRYKVAKRGRDVALRCDSISGHVTLYWYRQTLGQGSEVLTYSQSDAQRDKSGRPSGRFSAERPERSVSTLKIQRTEQGDSAVYLCASSLPDRSVKGYTFGSGTRLTVV.

About this clonotype itself: One junction end does not reproduce the germline sequence, and a read error may be involved. The chain recombines TRBV7-6 with TRBJ2-1, with a tentative D call TRBD2 (7 bases). CDR3 size: 17 residues. Per the germline V gene, CDR1 is SGHVS and CDR2 is FNYEAQ. CDR3 sequence: CASSLKTGGGSYNKQFF. CDR3 in DNA: TGTGCCAGCAGCTTAAAGACCGGCGGGGGCTCCTACAATAAGCAGTTCTTC.

This clonotype has just a few counts. The chain carries TRBV7-9 and TRBJ2-3, with 8 bases that match TRBD2. V shed 2 bases and J 3 bases; nucleotides not matched to a gene: 28. This CDR3 is 23 amino acids long. In germline, CDR1 is SEHNR, CDR2 FQNEAQ (reference sequence). CDR3 amino acids: CASSLTWFLPQGPAGELTDTQYF. The CDR3 DNA reads as TGTGCCAGCAGCTTAACTTGGTTTTTGCCCCAGGGTCCAGCGGGAGAGTTAACAGATACGCAGTATTTT.

The V and J genes are TRBV19 and TRBJ2-1; 10 positions match TRBD1. The germline V gene has CDR1 LNHDA and CDR2 SQIVND (reference sequence). V lost 5 bases to trimming and J lost 9 bases; unmatched junction nucleotides: 10. This CDR3 has 15 amino acids. The CDR3 DNA follows: TGTGCCAGTAGTGTCGGGACAGGGGTATCTGCTGAGCAGTTCTTC. Its translation: CASSVGTGVSAEQFF.

V usage is TRBV7-2 and J usage is TRBJ1-5; perhaps TRBD1 as D (6 bases). CDR1 is SGHTA and CDR2 is FQGNSA in the germline V gene. This CDR3 spans 15 amino acids. V gave up 2 bases and J gave up 3 bases, with 11 bases separating them. The CDR3 protein is CASSLMTGHNQPQHF. The CDR3 bases are TGTGCCAGCAGCTTAATGACAGGTCACAATCAGCCCCAGCATTTT.

This clonotype occurred a few times. V usage is TRBV10-3 and J usage is TRBJ2-7; D is possibly TRBD1 (5 bases). CDR3 length: 14 amino acids. From germline, CDR1 is ENHRY and CDR2 SYGVKD. Trimming pared 3 bases from V and 1 base from J, leaving 10 bases between. CDR3 loop: CAISDQSGSYEQYF. In nucleotides, the CDR3 is TGTGCCATCAGTGATCAATCAGGGTCCTACGAGCAGTACTTC.

This chain links TRBV19 with TRBJ1-1; D is ambiguous. V lost 3 bases, J lost 2 bases, and 13 bases lay in between. Looked up from germline, CDR1 is LNHDA and CDR2 is SQIVND (reference sequence). The CDR3 consists of 15 residues. The CDR3 reads CASSILWLRNTEAFF. The DNA of the CDR3 is TGTGCCAGTAGTATCCTTTGGCTCCGAAACACTGAAGCTTTCTTT.

The V and J genes are TRBV28 and TRBJ2-7, with D perhaps assigned TRBD1 or TRBD2 (5 bases each). Trimming shortened V by 4 bases and J by 2 bases, and 15 bases separated the two germline ends. This CDR3 is 15 amino acids long. The germline V gene has CDR1 MDHEN and CDR2 SYDVKM. The CDR3 loop is CASSSDTHGTYEQYF. The CDR3 region has the DNA TGTGCCAGCAGTTCGGACACCCACGGGACCTACGAGCAGTACTTC.

This clonotype has ten or more counts. The chain couples TRBV28 to TRBJ2-1; no clear D. This CDR3 spans 11 amino acids. Germline CDR1 and CDR2: MDHEN and SYDVKM. V lost 6 bases, J lost 8 bases, and 8 bases lay in between. The CDR3 nucleotides are TGTGCCAGCAGCCTCAATCATGAGCAGTTCTTC. Protein sequence: CASSLNHEQFF.

This clonotype was detected only a few times. The CDR3 DNA follows: TGTGCCAGTAGCACGAGGGAGCTTACTGAAGCTTTCTTT. This translates into CASSTRELTEAFF. This chain joins TRBV19 and TRBJ1-1, with D unresolved. Germline V gene sequence: CDR1 LNHDA, CDR2 SQIVND (reference sequence). V lost 6 bases, J lost 5 bases, and 13 bases lay in between. The CDR3 runs 13 residues.

The sample holds one count of this clonotype. The J gene is TRBJ2-3, the V gene TRBV5-1, with D possibly being TRBD2 (6 bases). CDR1 and CDR2 from the germline V gene are SGHRS and YFSETQ. The CDR3 loop spans 13 amino acids. Deletions cut 6 bases from V and 1 base from J, with 9 bases between. CDR3 loop: CASNGGRTDTQYF. CDR3 DNA sequence: TGCGCCAGCAACGGGGGTCGCACAGATACGCAGTATTTT.

The J gene is TRBJ2-1, the V gene TRBV10-3; 11 positions match TRBD2. This CDR3 spans 15 amino acids. Germline CDR1 ENHRY, CDR2 SYGVKD. V lost 6 bases, J lost 6 bases, and 7 bases stayed unmatched. The CDR3 loop reads CAIRASGGIGNEQFF. The DNA for the CDR3 is TGTGCCATCAGGGCTAGCGGGGGGATAGGCAATGAGCAGTTCTTC.

This clonotype was counted only a few times. This chain uses TRBV19 with TRBJ1-2; TRBD1 agrees at 7 bases. In germline, CDR1 is LNHDA, CDR2 SQIVND (reference sequence). The CDR3 extends over 13 amino acids. Trimming removed 6 bases from V and 6 bases from J; junction bases left unmatched: 7. CDR3 residues: CASRPGGKDGYTF. The DNA for the CDR3 is TGTGCCAGTAGACCAGGGGGAAAGGATGGCTACACCTTC.

This clonotype was seen repeatedly, ten times or more. V is TRBV7-6 and J is TRBJ2-7; 8 positions match TRBD1. This CDR3 region has 16 residues. Looked up from germline, CDR1 is SGHVS and CDR2 is FNYEAQ. V trimming: 1 base; J trimming: 0 bases; junction bases outside the gene matches: 5. CDR3 protein: CASSLGGQGPSYEQYF. The CDR3 DNA follows: TGTGCCAGCAGCTTAGGTGGACAGGGACCCTCCTACGAGCAGTACTTC.

This rearrangement joins TRBV20-1 to TRBJ1-5, with 9 bases lining up with TRBD1. Germline-derived CDR1 and CDR2 are DFQATT and SNEGSKA (reference sequence). Trimming at V came to 5 bases and at J to 7 bases, leaving 15 bases not matched to a gene. CDR3 size: 16 residues. The DNA for the CDR3 is TGCAGTGCTCCGCCCCAGGGACAGGGTTTCTGGCAGCCCCAGCATTTT. It translates to CSAPPQGQGFWQPQHF.

A word on this clonotype: A junction end diverges from the germline sequence, so it may reflect a read error. V is TRBV28 and J is TRBJ2-7, with 10 bases identical to TRBD1. The CDR3 length is 16 residues. CDR1 MDHEN and CDR2 SYDVKM come from the germline V gene. The CDR3 DNA reads TGTGACAGCAAATCCCCCGCGGGGGACAGGGGAACTATGCAGTACTTC. Translation: CDSKSPAGDRGTMQYF.

The rearrangement links TRBV27 to TRBJ2-7; 7 nucleotides agree with TRBD1. The germline gives CDR1 MNHEY, CDR2 SMNVEV (reference sequence). The CDR3 contains 15 residues. The ends lost 7 bases at V and 1 base at J; junction bases unmatched: 10. The CDR3 region has the DNA TGTGCCAGCACTTCTTTGACAGGGCTATCCTACGAGCAGTACTTC. Residues: CASTSLTGLSYEQYF.

The chain couples TRBV7-3 to TRBJ2-3, with D tentatively TRBD2 (6 bases). The CDR3 contains 14 residues. The ends were cut back, 5 bases at V and 6 bases at J, with 15 bases in the middle. CDR1 SGHTA and CDR2 FQGTGA come from the germline V gene. CDR3: CASSPELASDTQYF. The CDR3 DNA reads TGTGCCAGCAGCCCGGAACTAGCAAGCGATACGCAGTATTTT. The full variable domain, completed using reference TRBV7-3 and TRBJ2-3, is GAGVSQTPSNKVTEKGKYVELRCDPISGHTALYWYRQSLGQGPEFLIYFQGTGAADDSGLPNDRFFAVRPEGSVSTLKIQRTERGDSAVYLCASSPELASDTQYFGPGTRLTVL.

The chain recombines TRBV29-1 with TRBJ1-2; perhaps TRBD1 as D (5 bases). The V end was cut by 6 bases, the J end by 1 base, with 12 bases between. The germline V gene encodes CDR1 SQVTM and CDR2 ANQGSEA. The CDR3 is 13 amino acids. This CDR3 reads CSVRQNLNYGYTF. In nucleotides, the CDR3 is TGCAGCGTCCGACAGAACCTTAACTATGGCTACACCTTC.

Only a few counts were recorded for this clonotype. One end of the junction fails to match germline, which may point to a read error. The rearrangement uses TRBV7-2 and TRBJ2-7; D tentatively reads TRBD1 or TRBD2 (5 bases each). The CDR3 is 16 residues long. CDR1 is SGHTA and CDR2 is FQGNSA in the germline V gene. CDR3 nucleotides: TGTGCCAGCAGCTTAGCTTTTTGGCAGGGAGTCTACGAGCAGTACTTT. Translated, it gives CASSLAFWQGVYEQYF.

This clonotype has a handful of counts. The J gene is TRBJ2-1, the V gene TRBV7-8, with 9 nucleotides matching TRBD1. This CDR3 has 16 amino acids. Trimming cost V 2 bases and J 4 bases; bases outside gene matches: 6. Germline CDR1 is SGHVS and CDR2 is FQNEAQ. CDR3 loop: CASSLLQGARYNEQFF. In DNA form, the CDR3 reads TGTGCCAGCAGCTTACTACAGGGGGCGCGGTACAATGAGCAGTTCTTC.

The chain combines TRBV5-6 with TRBJ2-7; no firm D call. V was pared by 4 bases and J by 2 bases, with 13 bases between. The germline gives CDR1 SGHDT, CDR2 YYEEEE. This CDR3 comprises 14 residues. This chain's CDR3 is CASSGRQNPYEQYF. CDR3 nucleotide sequence: TGTGCCAGCAGCGGCCGACAAAACCCCTACGAGCAGTACTTC.

A note on this clonotype: The CDR3 carries no conserved terminal phenylalanine or tryptophan, so it likely arises from a read error. The chain is built from TRBV12-3 or TRBV12-4 and TRBJ2-7, with a weak D call TRBD2 (6 bases). The CDR3 length is 14 residues. V lost 5 bases and J lost 1, with 12 bases in between. CDR3 residues: CASSTGTDSYEQYL. DNA of the CDR3: TGTGCCAGCAGTACGGGGACTGATTCCTACGAGCAGTACTTA.